This TCR beta chain is drawn from a study of PD-1 blockade in classical Hodgkin lymphoma. Study observations and caveats: Reports described newly diagnosed patients as having lower baseline TCR diversity than healthy donors.

V was clipped by 2 bases and J by 4 bases; unmatched bases: 5. The CDR3 totals 17 residues. CDR1 and CDR2 (germline): KGHSH, LQKENI. Turning to this clone: What it binds is not known.

All patients experienced relapse after autologous stem cell transplantation, and brentuximab vedotin exposure was variable. Repertoires were generated with immunoSEQ multiplex PCR, while TCRdb's copy carries only in-frame clones and drops some. The table lists 40,000 to 50,000 clones, about 86% of them singletons. Sample: peripheral blood mononuclear cells (PBMCs), taken before the second cycle of nivolumab. V and J are TRBV18 and TRBJ2-3; TRBD2 aligns across 14 bases. This TCR derives from a human donor with classical Hodgkin lymphoma. The CDR3 coding sequence is TGTGCCAGCTCACCAGGACTAGCGGGAGGTTTTGCAGATACGCAGTATTTT. Protein sequence: CASSPGLAGGFADTQYF.